Described below is a single TCR beta chain sequence and its context. Its antigen is not identified. PCR involved 60 Vbeta and 13 Jbeta primers. The assay was immunoSEQ multiplex PCR, and TCRdb's table has in-frame clones only and misses some. Of around 130,000 clones listed, roughly 84% are singletons. Trimming cost V 9 bases and J 7 bases; bases outside gene matches: 7. Germline loops: CDR1 LNHDA, CDR2 SQIVND (reference sequence). This CDR3 has 13 amino acids. This sample was taken from a study of cytomegalovirus exposure and HLA in healthy donors. Background on the study: Unique TCRs numbering some 80 million, obtained from HLA-typed donors, made up an early data release.

Study findings and constraints: A prior analysis recorded that most TCR beta V segments were productive about 87% or about 30% of the time. TCR beta sequences reportedly predicted most subjects' HLA-A and HLA-B alleles accurately.

The J gene is TRBJ2-3, the V gene TRBV19; 10 bases agree with TRBD1. The sequence was obtained from a man over 45 in good health and CMV-seronegative. Sequencing was done on a sample of PBMCs. CDR3 protein: CASKGTGDYTQYF. The CDR3 DNA follows: TGTGCCAGCAAAGGGACAGGGGATTATACGCAGTATTTT.